The 12 T cell receptor beta chains below come from one sample, sequenced in a study of cytomegalovirus exposure and HLA in healthy donors. Both 60 Vbeta primers and 13 Jbeta primers went into the PCR. Only in-frame clones appear in the TCRdb table, and some are missing; sequencing was by immunoSEQ multiplex PCR. The data contain more than 110,000 clones, approximately 77% of them seen just once; the ten biggest clones take up more than 4.5%. Sequenced material: PBMCs. The receptors come from a woman aged 50 to 60 in good health and CMV-seronegative.

The genes are TRBV2 and TRBJ2-3; D is possibly TRBD1 (5 bases). This CDR3 has 14 residues. Trimming removed 7 bases at V and 0 bases at J, with 11 bases between. Germline V gene data show CDR1 as SNHLY and CDR2 as FYNNEI. CDR3 region: CASTRDSSTDTQYF. The DNA for the CDR3 is TGTGCCAGCACCAGGGATTCTAGCACAGATACGCAGTATTTT.

The chain has TRBV7-6 and TRBJ1-1; the D gene is possibly TRBD1 (5 bases). CDR1 SGHVS and CDR2 FNYEAQ come from the germline V gene. The V gene lost 5 bases and the J gene lost 5 bases, with 12 bases spanning the gap. This CDR3 has 13 amino acids. In DNA, the CDR3 is TGTGCCAGCAGCCTGGGACGGGAGACTGAAGCTTTCTTT. Translating it yields CASSLGRETEAFF.

The chain employs TRBV30 and TRBJ1-1, with D tentatively TRBD1 (6 bases). The CDR3 is made up of 13 amino acids. Between the trimmed V and J ends, which lost 4 bases and 5 bases, there was a span of 14 bases. Looked up from germline, CDR1 is GTSNPN and CDR2 is SVGIG (reference sequence). CDR3 residues: CAWTVQGLTEAFF. The CDR3 nucleotides are TGTGCCTGGACCGTACAGGGTCTGACTGAAGCTTTCTTT.

In DNA form, the CDR3 reads TGTGCCAGTGCCTCGGGGAGCGGCTATGGCTACACCTTC. This sequence encodes CASASGSGYGYTF. This chain uses TRBV19 with TRBJ1-2; D not certain. V was cut by 8 bases and J by 4 bases, with 14 bases left in between. Germline loops: CDR1 LNHDA, CDR2 SQIVND (reference sequence). The CDR3 has 13 residues. Full variable domain (remainder filled in from reference TRBV19 and TRBJ1-2): DGGITQSPKYLFRKEGQNVTLSCEQNLNHDAMYWYRQDPGQGLRLIYYSQIVNDFQKGDIAEGYSVSREKKESFPLTVTSAQKNPTAFYLCASASGSGYGYTFGSGTRLTVV.

This chain connects TRBV25-1 to TRBJ1-2; D ambiguous. Germline V gene lookup returns CDR1 MGHDK and CDR2 SYGVNS. The CDR3 loop spans 14 amino acids. The germline V and J ends were trimmed by 0 bases and 8 bases, with 13 bases remaining between them. This CDR3 is CASSEYTVDYGYTF. CDR3 in DNA: TGTGCCAGCAGTGAATATACTGTCGATTACGGCTACACCTTC.

The rearrangement links TRBV29-1 to TRBJ2-3; tentatively, D is TRBD2 (7 bases). V gave up 6 bases and J gave up 0 bases, with 19 bases separating them. Germline V gene lookup returns CDR1 SQVTM and CDR2 ANQGSEA. This CDR3 has 16 residues. CDR3 DNA sequence: TGCAGCGTCCAGGGGTTCTTGGGGGGGAGCACAGATACGCAGTATTTT. Residues: CSVQGFLGGSTDTQYF.

This clone turned up a few times. The V gene is TRBV2, the J gene TRBJ2-1; D perhaps matches TRBD2 (6 bases). CDR1 and CDR2 (germline): SNHLY, FYNNEI. The germline V and J ends were trimmed by 6 bases and 5 bases, with 14 bases remaining between them. CDR3 length: 14 amino acids. CDR3 protein: CASRAGTSNNEQFF. The CDR3 DNA sequence: TGTGCCAGCAGGGCCGGGACTTCAAACAATGAGCAGTTCTTC.

With regard to this clone: Mismatch with germline at one junction end may stem from a read error. The chain joins TRBV5-6 to TRBJ1-6; no clear D gene. The germline gives CDR1 SGHDT, CDR2 YYEEEE. This CDR3 region has 14 residues. CDR3 coding DNA: TGTGCCAGCAGCTTGGGGTCGAACAATTCCCCCCTCCACTTT. It translates to CASSLGSNNSPLHF.

V and J are TRBV7-9 and TRBJ1-4; 9 bases agree with TRBD1. J lost 7 bases, V lost 6 bases, and 9 bases had no gene match. Germline V gene sequence: CDR1 SEHNR, CDR2 FQNEAQ (reference sequence). The CDR3 sequence is 15 residues long. CDR3 region: CASRPRQGVSEKLFF. The CDR3 coding sequence is TGTGCCAGCAGACCTCGACAGGGGGTGTCTGAAAAACTGTTTTTT.

The rearrangement joins TRBV6-5 to TRBJ1-1; D is unclear. The CDR3 contains 13 residues. CDR1 is MNHEY and CDR2 is SVGAGI in the germline V gene. The V end lost 4 bases, the J end lost 2 bases, and 8 bases lay between the germline ends. CDR3: CASSLWSNTEAFF. CDR3 nucleotides: TGTGCCAGCAGTTTGTGGAGCAACACTGAAGCTTTCTTT.

To note about this clone: One junction end disagrees with the germline gene, perhaps due to a read error. The chain carries TRBV7-9 and TRBJ2-2; TRBD1 agrees at 9 bases. Germline V CDR1 and CDR2: SEHNR, FQNEAQ (reference sequence). The CDR3 has 16 amino acids. CDR3 DNA sequence: TGTTCCAGCAGCCCGGGGACAGGGAACCGGGTCGGGGAGCTGTTTTTT. Its translation is CSSSPGTGNRVGELFF.

The genes are TRBV6-5 and TRBJ2-7, with 11 bases aligning to TRBD1. The CDR3 contains 14 residues. Per the germline V gene, CDR1 is MNHEY and CDR2 is SVGAGI. After removal of 6 bases from V and 2 bases from J, the junction contained 3 bases not matched to a gene. Here the CDR3 DNA reads TGTGCCAGCAGCCCGGACAGGGGGCCCTACGAGCAGTACTTC. It specifies CASSPDRGPYEQYF.